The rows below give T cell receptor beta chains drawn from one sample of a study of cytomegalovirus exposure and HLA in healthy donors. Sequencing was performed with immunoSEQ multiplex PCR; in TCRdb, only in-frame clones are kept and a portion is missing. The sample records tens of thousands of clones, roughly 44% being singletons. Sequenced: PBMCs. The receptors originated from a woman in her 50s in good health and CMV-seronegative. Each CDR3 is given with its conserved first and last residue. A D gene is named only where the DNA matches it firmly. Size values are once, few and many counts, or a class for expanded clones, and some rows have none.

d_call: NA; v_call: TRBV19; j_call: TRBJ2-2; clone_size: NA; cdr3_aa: CASNTALGRGNTGELFF; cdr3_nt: TGTGCCAGTAACACGGCCCTCGGGCGGGGGAACACCGGGGAGCTGTTTTTT
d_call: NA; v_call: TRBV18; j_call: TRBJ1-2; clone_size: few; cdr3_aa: CASSPAGVDGYTF; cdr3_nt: TGTGCCAGCTCACCAGCAGGGGTGGATGGCTACACCTTC
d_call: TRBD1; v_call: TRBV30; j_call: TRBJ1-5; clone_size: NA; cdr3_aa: CAWSLDRGNQPQHF; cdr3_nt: TGTGCCTGGAGTCTCGACAGGGGCAATCAGCCCCAGCATTTT
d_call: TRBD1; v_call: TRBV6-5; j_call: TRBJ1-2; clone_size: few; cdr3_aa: CASRDSGGYGYTF; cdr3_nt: TGTGCCAGCAGGGACTCAGGGGGCTATGGCTACACCTTC
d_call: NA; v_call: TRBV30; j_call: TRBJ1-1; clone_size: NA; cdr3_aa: CAWSVHRVGMEAFF; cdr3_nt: TGTGCCTGGAGTGTTCACAGGGTGGGGATGGAAGCTTTCTTT
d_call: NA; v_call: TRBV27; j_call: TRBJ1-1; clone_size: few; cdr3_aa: CASSLYGVNTEAFF; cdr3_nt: TGTGCCAGCAGTTTATACGGGGTGAACACTGAAGCTTTCTTT
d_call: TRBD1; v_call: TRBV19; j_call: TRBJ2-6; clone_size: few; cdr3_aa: CASSRTGQGDSGANVLTF; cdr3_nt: TGTGCCAGTAGCAGGACGGGACAGGGAGACTCTGGGGCCAACGTCCTGACTTTC
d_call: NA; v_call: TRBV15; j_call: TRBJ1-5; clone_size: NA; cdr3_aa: CATSRGGEQPQHF; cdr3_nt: TGTGCCACCAGCAGAGGGGGGGAACAGCCCCAGCATTTT
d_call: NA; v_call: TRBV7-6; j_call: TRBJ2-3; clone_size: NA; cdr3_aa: CVSSWGGGLTDTQYF; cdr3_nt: TGTGTCAGCAGCTGGGGCGGAGGGCTGACAGATACGCAGTATTTT
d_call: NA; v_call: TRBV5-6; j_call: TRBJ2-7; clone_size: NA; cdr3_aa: CASSLYGRDYEQYF; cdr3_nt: TGTGCCAGCAGCTTGTACGGGAGAGACTACGAGCAGTACTTC
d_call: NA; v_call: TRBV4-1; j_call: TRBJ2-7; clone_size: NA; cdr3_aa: CASSQIREYYEQYF; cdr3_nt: TGCGCCAGCAGCCAAATTAGGGAGTACTACGAGCAGTACTTC
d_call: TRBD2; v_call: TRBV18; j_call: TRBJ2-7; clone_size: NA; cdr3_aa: CASSSLAGYEQYF; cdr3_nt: TGTGCCAGCTCATCACTAGCGGGGTACGAGCAGTACTTC
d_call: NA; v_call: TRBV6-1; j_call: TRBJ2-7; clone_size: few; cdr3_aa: CASSERDTDSYEQYF; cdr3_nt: TGTGCCAGCAGTGAAAGGGACACCGACTCCTACGAGCAGTACTTC
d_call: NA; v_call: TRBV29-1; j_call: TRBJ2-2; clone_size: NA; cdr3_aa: CSVALVFSGELFF; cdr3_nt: TGCAGCGTCGCCTTAGTGTTTTCCGGGGAGCTGTTTTTT
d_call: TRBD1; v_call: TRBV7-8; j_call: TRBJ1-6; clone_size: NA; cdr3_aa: CASSPGTAFESPLHF; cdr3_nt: TGTGCCAGCAGCCCAGGGACAGCTTTCGAATCACCCCTCCACTTT
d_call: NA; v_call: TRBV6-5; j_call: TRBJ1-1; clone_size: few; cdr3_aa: CASVGGREKGEAFF; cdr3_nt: TGTGCCAGCGTAGGAGGGAGGGAAAAAGGTGAAGCTTTCTTT
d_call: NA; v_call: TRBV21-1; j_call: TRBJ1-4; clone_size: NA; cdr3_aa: CASSKGSQQSNEKLFF; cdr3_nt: TGTGCCAGCAGCAAAGGGTCGCAACAATCTAATGAAAAACTGTTTTTT
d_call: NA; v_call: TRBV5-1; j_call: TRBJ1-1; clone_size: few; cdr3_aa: CASTTGMNTEAFF; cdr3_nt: TGCGCCAGCACGACAGGCATGAACACTGAAGCTTTCTTT
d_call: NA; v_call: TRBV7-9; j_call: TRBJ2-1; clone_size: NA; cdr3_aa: CASSFRGIDNEQFF; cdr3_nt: TGTGCCAGCAGCTTCAGAGGGATTGACAATGAGCAGTTCTTC
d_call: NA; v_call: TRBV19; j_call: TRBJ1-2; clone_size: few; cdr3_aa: CARPRTRPNYGYTF; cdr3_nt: TGTGCCAGGCCCCGTACGCGGCCTAACTATGGCTACACCTTC
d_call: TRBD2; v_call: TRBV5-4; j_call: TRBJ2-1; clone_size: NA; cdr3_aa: CASSVLAGGPWNEQFF; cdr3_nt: TGTGCCAGCAGCGTACTAGCGGGAGGGCCGTGGAATGAGCAGTTCTTC
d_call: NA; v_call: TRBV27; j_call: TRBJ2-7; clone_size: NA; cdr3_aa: CASSKETGRHEQYF; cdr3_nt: TGTGCCAGCAGTAAAGAGACAGGGAGGCACGAGCAGTACTTC